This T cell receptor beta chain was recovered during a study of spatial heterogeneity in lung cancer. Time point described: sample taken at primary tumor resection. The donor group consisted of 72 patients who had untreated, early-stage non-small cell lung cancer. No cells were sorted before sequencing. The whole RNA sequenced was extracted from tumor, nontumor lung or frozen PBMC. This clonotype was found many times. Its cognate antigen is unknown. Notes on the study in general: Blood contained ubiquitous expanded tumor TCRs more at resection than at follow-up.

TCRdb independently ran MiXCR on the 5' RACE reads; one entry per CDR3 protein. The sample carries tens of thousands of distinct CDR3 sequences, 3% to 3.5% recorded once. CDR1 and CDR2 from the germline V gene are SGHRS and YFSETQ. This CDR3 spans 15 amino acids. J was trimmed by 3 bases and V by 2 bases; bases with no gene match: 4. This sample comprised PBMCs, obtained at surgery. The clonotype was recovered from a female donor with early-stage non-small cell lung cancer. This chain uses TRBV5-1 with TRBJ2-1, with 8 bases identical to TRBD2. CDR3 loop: CASSLSGGVYNEQFF. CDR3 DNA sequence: TGCGCCAGCAGCTTATCCGGGGGGGTCTACAATGAGCAGTTCTTC.